One sample yielded the 24 T cell receptor beta chains listed below, sequenced in a study of vaccination and CD4 T cells after COVID-19. Treatment described: roughly ten-day PBMC culture with coronavirus spike peptide pools or control peptides (ViraFEST assay). Once obtained from cultured CD4+ T cells, the DNA was sequenced using the Oncomine TCR Beta short-read assay. A single record per CDR3 protein comes from TCRdb applying MiXCR to the PCR reads. The data contain around 14,000 distinct CDR3 sequences, roughly 75% of them singletons. Antigen specificity for these receptors is unknown. The sample comprised CD4+ T cells from blood, cultured in vitro. Every receptor here comes from a human donor who had recovered from COVID-19.

CDR3 amino acids: CASARDRGETQYF. The CDR3 DNA follows: TGTGCCAGCGCCAGGGACAGAGGCGAGACCCAGTACTTC. The genes are TRBV28 and TRBJ2-5; TRBD1 aligns across 7 bases. The J segment lost 5 bases and the V segment lost 8 bases, leaving 8 bases of the junction unmatched. The CDR3 totals 13 residues. Germline assignment: CDR1 MDHEN and CDR2 SYDVKM. Looking up the rest from reference TRBV28 and TRBJ2-5 gives the full variable domain: DVKVTQSSRYLVKRTGEKVFLECVQDMDHENMFWYRQDPGLGLRLIYFSYDVKMKEKGDIPEGYSVSREKKERFSLILESASTNQTSMYLCASARDRGETQYFGPGTRLLVL.

This clonotype is classed as large. The chain links TRBV5-4 to TRBJ1-2; tentatively, D is TRBD1 (5 bases). V lost 0 bases to trimming and J lost 1 base, with 10 bases between them. From germline, CDR1 is SGHNT and CDR2 YYREEE (reference sequence). The CDR3 consists of 15 residues. CDR3 DNA: TGTGCCAGCAGCTTGGATGGTCAGGGTAACTATGGCTACACCTTC. This codes for CASSLDGQGNYGYTF.

The chain employs TRBV27 and TRBJ2-3; no reliable D call. Trimming took 3 bases from V and 5 from J, leaving 12 bases between them. Germline loops: CDR1 MNHEY, CDR2 SMNVEV (reference sequence). The CDR3 totals 14 residues. CDR3 protein: CASSFVELRDTQYF. Here the CDR3 DNA reads TGTGCCAGCAGTTTTGTCGAACTCAGAGATACGCAGTATTTT.

This clonotype has just a few counts. The V call is TRBV19, the J call TRBJ1-5; no reliable D call. The CDR3 sequence is 16 residues long. V lost 2 bases to trimming and J lost 0 bases, with 11 bases between them. In germline, CDR1 is LNHDA, CDR2 SQIVND (reference sequence). As DNA, the CDR3 is TGTGCCAGTAGTATAAGGAGCAGCCTTAGCAATCAGCCCCAGCATTTT. Its protein is CASSIRSSLSNQPQHF.

The V gene is TRBV6-1, the J gene TRBJ1-1; the D is unclear. Germline CDR1 reads MNHNS; CDR2 reads SASEGT. This CDR3 region has 12 residues. V was cut by 5 bases and J by 4 bases, with 8 bases left in between. The CDR3 sequence: CASSPDVTEAFF. The CDR3 nucleotides are TGTGCCAGCAGTCCAGATGTCACTGAAGCTTTCTTT.

The chain couples TRBV27 to TRBJ2-7; TRBD2 agrees at 12 bases. V lost 5 bases, J lost 3 bases, and 5 bases stayed unmatched. CDR3 length equals 15 residues. From germline, CDR1 is MNHEY and CDR2 SMNVEV (reference sequence). The CDR3 spells CASSHSGLAGYEQYF. CDR3 in DNA: TGTGCCAGCAGTCACTCGGGACTAGCGGGCTACGAGCAGTACTTC.

This chain connects TRBV12-3 or TRBV12-4 to TRBJ2-1, with 9 bases matching TRBD1. With V trimmed by 5 bases and J by 6 bases, 2 bases remained unmatched. The CDR3 totals 13 residues. The CDR3: CASSGQGFNEQFF. The CDR3 DNA follows: TGTGCCAGCAGTGGACAGGGGTTCAATGAGCAGTTCTTC.

The gene calls are TRBV5-7 and TRBJ2-1; 9 nucleotides line up with TRBD1. TRBV5-7 is labeled an ORF, and its function is uncertain. Trimming removed 1 base from V and 2 bases from J; junction bases left unmatched: 7. The CDR3 loop spans 17 amino acids. CDR3 nucleotide sequence: TGTGCCAGCAGCTTGAACGTTGGACAGGGGCCCTACAATGAGCAGTTCTTC. Encoded protein: CASSLNVGQGPYNEQFF.

This chain joins TRBV15 and TRBJ1-3; D is undetermined. Trimming stripped 9 bases from V and 0 bases from J, with 12 bases between. The CDR3 totals 14 residues. Germline loops: CDR1 LNHNV, CDR2 YYDKDF (reference sequence). The CDR3, as DNA: TGTGCCACAGCGAGGGTGAACTCTGGAAACACCATATATTTT. Protein sequence: CATARVNSGNTIYF.

The sample holds one count of this clonotype. The gene calls are TRBV15 and TRBJ1-6; 8 bases line up with TRBD1. V was clipped by 1 base and J by 9 bases; unmatched bases: 11. Per the germline V gene, CDR1 is LNHNV and CDR2 is YYDKDF (reference sequence). The CDR3 covers 17 residues. The CDR3 is CATSRAKTRGPVSPLHF. CDR3 in DNA: TGTGCCACCAGCAGAGCCAAGACCAGGGGGCCCGTTTCACCCCTCCACTTT.

This clonotype was seen a single time. V and J are TRBV15 and TRBJ2-1; 15 nucleotides line up with TRBD2. Germline loops: CDR1 LNHNV, CDR2 YYDKDF (reference sequence). There are 17 residues in the CDR3. The V gene end was trimmed by 0 bases and the J gene end by 7 bases; junction bases not matched to a gene: 4. This CDR3 reads CATSRDLGTSGRNEQFF. The CDR3, as DNA: TGTGCCACCAGCAGAGATCTGGGGACTAGCGGGAGGAATGAGCAGTTCTTC.

The chain is built from TRBV15 and TRBJ2-1, with D unclear. This CDR3 comprises 15 residues. From germline, CDR1 is LNHNV and CDR2 YYDKDF (reference sequence). With 0 bases removed from V and 9 bases from J, the gap between germline ends came to 15 bases. The DNA of the CDR3 is TGTGCCACCAGCAGAGATAGGTTTGGGGTGGGTGAGCAGTTCTTC. Protein product: CATSRDRFGVGEQFF.

This clonotype was detected a few times. DNA of the CDR3: TGTGCCAGTAGTACGATGGACAGGGCCAATCAGCCCCAGCATTTT. It specifies CASSTMDRANQPQHF. The chain uses TRBV19 and TRBJ1-5; 8 positions agree with TRBD1. CDR1 and CDR2 (germline): LNHDA, SQIVND (reference sequence). The CDR3 runs to 15 residues. V shed 4 bases and J 3 bases; nucleotides not matched to a gene: 5.

There are a few counts of this clonotype. This chain joins TRBV10-3 and TRBJ1-1; possibly TRBD1 for D (5 bases). Germline lookup yields CDR1 ENHRY and CDR2 SYGVKD. The CDR3 sequence is 13 residues long. Trimming shortened V by 4 bases and J by 7 bases, and 13 bases separated the two germline ends. CDR3 bases: TGTGCCATCAGTGTCGGGACCCGCCTTGAAGCTTTCTTT. Translation gives CAISVGTRLEAFF.

The V and J genes are TRBV24-1 and TRBJ1-5; 8 bases fit TRBD1. The CDR3 contains 12 residues. With V trimmed by 10 bases and J by 4 bases, 2 bases remained unmatched. Germline V CDR1 and CDR2: KGHDR, SFDVKD. CDR3 nucleotide sequence: TGTGCCACAAGACAGGGGAATCAGCCCCAGCATTTT. The encoded protein is CATRQGNQPQHF.

J is TRBJ1-6 and V is TRBV28; TRBD1 is a possible D gene (6 bases). Trimming cost V 6 bases and J 7 bases, with 16 bases left between them. CDR1 is MDHEN, CDR2 SYDVKM, per germline. The CDR3 length is 15 residues. CDR3 nucleotide sequence: TGTGCCAGCAGACCTGACGACAGGAAAAATTCACCCCTCCACTTT. This encodes CASRPDDRKNSPLHF.

The V gene is TRBV30, the J gene TRBJ2-1; D remains unclear. Trimming removed 5 bases from V and 7 bases from J, with 9 bases in between. Germline V gene data show CDR1 as GTSNPN and CDR2 as SVGIG (reference sequence). This CDR3 has 11 amino acids. In nucleotides, the CDR3 is TGTGCCTGGTACGGAGTGAATGAGCAGTTCTTC. As protein: CAWYGVNEQFF. The whole variable domain, remainder taken from reference TRBV30 and TRBJ2-1, is SQTIHQWPATLVQPVGSPLSLECTVEGTSNPNLYWYRQAAGRGLQLLFYSVGIGQISSEVPQNLSASRPQDRQFILSSKKLLLSDSGFYLCAWYGVNEQFFGPGTRLTVL.

J is TRBJ2-1 and V is TRBV25-1; 9 positions match TRBD2. V lost 6 bases to trimming and J lost 7 bases; unmatched junction nucleotides: 7. CDR3 length: 14 amino acids. Germline CDR1 reads MGHDK; CDR2 reads SYGVNS. Here the CDR3 reads CASRGGLAPNEQFF. In DNA form, the CDR3 reads TGTGCCAGCAGGGGGGGACTAGCACCGAATGAGCAGTTCTTC.

This clonotype has only a few counts. V usage is TRBV6-5 and J usage is TRBJ1-5, with TRBD1 matching 7 bases. CDR1 and CDR2 from the germline V gene are MNHEY and SVGAGI. The V segment lost 0 bases and the J segment 0 bases; nucleotides outside the gene matches: 5. The CDR3 spans 17 residues. In nucleotides, the CDR3 is TGTGCCAGCAGTTACTCAGGGGGCGCAGGTAGCAATCAGCCCCAGCATTTT. Amino acids: CASSYSGGAGSNQPQHF.

The DNA of the CDR3 is TGCAGTGCTAGAGTAGCGGAGGACAGTCTGGTGGCCGGGGAGCTGTTTTTT. Translating gives CSARVAEDSLVAGELFF. The rearrangement uses TRBV20-1 and TRBJ2-2; D tentatively fits TRBD1 or TRBD2 (6 bases each). The germline V and J ends were trimmed by 1 base and 6 bases, with 21 bases remaining between them. The CDR3 covers 17 residues. Germline V gives CDR1 DFQATT, CDR2 SNEGSKA (reference sequence).

This rearrangement joins TRBV5-8 to TRBJ2-2; TRBD2 is a possible D gene (6 bases). Trimming pared 2 bases from V and 6 bases from J, leaving 17 bases between. Looked up from germline, CDR1 is SGHTS and CDR2 is YDEGEE. The CDR3 has 16 residues. The CDR3 bases are TGTGCCAGCAGCTTTCTCGGGGAGGTTAGCGCCGGGGAGCTGTTTTTT. It is translated as CASSFLGEVSAGELFF.

This chain joins TRBV27 and TRBJ1-2; 10 nucleotides align to TRBD1. The CDR3 loop spans 15 amino acids. The trim removed 5 bases at V and 5 bases at J, leaving 8 bases unmatched. Germline CDR1 is MNHEY and CDR2 is SMNVEV (reference sequence). CDR3 residues: CASSRTSGQGYGYTF. CDR3 bases: TGTGCCAGCAGTCGAACCTCGGGACAGGGGTATGGCTACACCTTC.

The chain uses TRBV27 and TRBJ1-1, with no clear D. CDR3 size: 15 residues. Germline CDR1 MNHEY, CDR2 SMNVEV (reference sequence). V dropped 5 bases and J dropped 8 bases, with 21 bases sitting between them. The CDR3 region is CASSPTRQPRREAFF. The CDR3 region has the DNA TGTGCCAGCAGTCCAACGCGACAACCCCGGAGGGAAGCTTTCTTT.

The rearrangement joins TRBV10-3 to TRBJ2-5; tentative D call: TRBD1 (5 bases). CDR1 ENHRY and CDR2 SYGVKD come from the germline V gene. Trimming took off 5 bases at V and 2 bases at J, with 12 bases between the two ends. The CDR3 has 14 amino acids. The DNA for the CDR3 is TGTGCCATCAGTAGGGGATCCGGGCAAGAGACCCAGTACTTC. It translates to CAISRGSGQETQYF.